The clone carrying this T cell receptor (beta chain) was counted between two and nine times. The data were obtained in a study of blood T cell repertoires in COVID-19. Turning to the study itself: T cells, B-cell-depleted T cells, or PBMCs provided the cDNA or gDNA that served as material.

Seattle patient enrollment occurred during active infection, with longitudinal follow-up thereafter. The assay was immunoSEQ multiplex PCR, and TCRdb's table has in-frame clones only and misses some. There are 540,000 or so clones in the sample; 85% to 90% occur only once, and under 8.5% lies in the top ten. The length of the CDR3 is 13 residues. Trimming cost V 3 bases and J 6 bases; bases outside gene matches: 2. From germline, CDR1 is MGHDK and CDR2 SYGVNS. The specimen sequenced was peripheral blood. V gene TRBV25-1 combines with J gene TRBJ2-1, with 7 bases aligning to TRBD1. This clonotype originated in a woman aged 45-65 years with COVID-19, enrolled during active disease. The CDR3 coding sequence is TGTGCCAGCAGTGAGCCAGGGGGCAATGAGCAGTTCTTC. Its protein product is CASSEPGGNEQFF. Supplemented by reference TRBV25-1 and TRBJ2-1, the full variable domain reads EADIYQTPRYLVIGTGKKITLECSQTMGHDKMYWYQQDPGMELHLIHYSYGVNSTEKGDLSSESTVSRIRTEHFPLTLESARPSHTSQYLCASSEPGGNEQFFGPGTRLTVL.